This TCR beta chain was sequenced in a study of patients and donors after allogeneic stem cell transplantation. The V end was cut by 10 bases, the J end by 5 bases, with 12 bases between. This CDR3 is 12 amino acids long. Germline V gene lookup returns CDR1 ENHRY and CDR2 SYGVKD. A single record per CDR3 protein comes from TCRdb applying MiXCR to the RT-PCR reads. The sample yields about 200,000 distinct CDR3 sequences, around 40% seen once. The source is a human donor who was either an allogeneic HSCT recipient or a stem cell or donor lymphocyte infusion donor (not recorded which). It is not recorded whose cells these are; they may come from a transplant donor. The specimen sequenced was blood, either unsorted or a sorted T cell fraction (not recorded which). The V gene is TRBV10-3, the J gene TRBJ1-3, with D possibly being TRBD1 (5 bases). The CDR3 bases are TGTGCCAGCTCACGGGGACGAAACACCATATATTTT. The encoded protein is CASSRGRNTIYF.